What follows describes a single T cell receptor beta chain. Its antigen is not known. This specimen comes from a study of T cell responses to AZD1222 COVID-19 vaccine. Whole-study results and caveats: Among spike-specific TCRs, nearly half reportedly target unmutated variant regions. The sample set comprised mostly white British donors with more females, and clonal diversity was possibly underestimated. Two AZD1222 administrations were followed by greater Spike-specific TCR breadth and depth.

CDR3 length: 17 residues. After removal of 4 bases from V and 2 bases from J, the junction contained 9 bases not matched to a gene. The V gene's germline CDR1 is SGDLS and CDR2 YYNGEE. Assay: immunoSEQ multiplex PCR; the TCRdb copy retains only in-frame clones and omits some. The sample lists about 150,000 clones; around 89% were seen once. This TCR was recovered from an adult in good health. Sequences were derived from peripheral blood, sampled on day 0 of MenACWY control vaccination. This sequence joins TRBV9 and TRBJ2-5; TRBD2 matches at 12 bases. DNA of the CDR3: TGTGCCAGCAGCCTCGGGCTAGCGGGGGGGTCTCAAGAGACCCAGTACTTC. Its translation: CASSLGLAGGSQETQYF.